The entry that follows covers one TCR beta chain sequence. Its specificity is unknown. Trimming removed 0 bases at V and 5 bases at J, with 8 bases between. Germline CDR1 is LNHNV and CDR2 is YYDKDF (reference sequence). The CDR3 sequence is 14 residues long. The sample comes from a study of human T cells and chemical hapten exposure. Whole-study context: Across its approximately 23 weeks, the study gave patients weekly diphenylcyclopropenone doses to the scalp. TCR yields per sample varied, mainly owing to small pooled library volume differences. Notes on the study in general: Because all patients had alopecia, their immune responses might differ from healthy ones. Controls formed significantly fewer large CDR3 similarity clusters than expanded TCRs did.

Documented time point: pre-sensitization, week 0. The treatment was: therapeutic diphenylcyclopropenone sensitization with weekly scalp DPC. Each CDR3 protein is one row after TCRdb ran MiXCR on the RACE reads. The sample holds 250,000 or so distinct CDR3 sequences; 7.5% to 10% are singletons and the top ten take about 2.5%. The receptor was isolated from a woman aged 40 to 55 with alopecia areata. Some clones in this sample may be carry-over from other donors' samples. The chain has TRBV15 and TRBJ2-1; D is undetermined. The sequenced sample was whole blood, obtained in connection with sensitization to the hapten diphenylcyclopropenone (DPC). The CDR3 DNA reads TGTGCCACCAGCAGAGATAGGGCGGACAATGAGCAGTTCTTC. Residues: CATSRDRADNEQFF.